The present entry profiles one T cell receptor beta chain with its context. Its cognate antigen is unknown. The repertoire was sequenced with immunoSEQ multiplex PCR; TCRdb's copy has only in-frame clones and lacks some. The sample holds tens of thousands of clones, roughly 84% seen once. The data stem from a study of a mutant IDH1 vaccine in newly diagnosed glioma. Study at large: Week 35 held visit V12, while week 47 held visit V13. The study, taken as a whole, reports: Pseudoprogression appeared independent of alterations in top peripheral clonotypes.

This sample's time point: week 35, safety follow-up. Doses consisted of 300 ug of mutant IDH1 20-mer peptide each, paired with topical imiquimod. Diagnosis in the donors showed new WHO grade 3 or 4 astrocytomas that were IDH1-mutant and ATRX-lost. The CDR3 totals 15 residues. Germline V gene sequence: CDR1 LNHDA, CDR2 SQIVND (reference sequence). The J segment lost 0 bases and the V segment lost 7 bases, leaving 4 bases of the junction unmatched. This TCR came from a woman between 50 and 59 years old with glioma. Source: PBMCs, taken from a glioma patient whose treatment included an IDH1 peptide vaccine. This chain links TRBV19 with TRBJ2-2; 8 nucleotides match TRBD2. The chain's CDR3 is CASTYSGANTGELFF. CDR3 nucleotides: TGTGCCAGTACTTATAGCGGGGCGAACACCGGGGAGCTGTTTTTT. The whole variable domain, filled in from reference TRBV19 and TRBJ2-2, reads DGGITQSPKYLFRKEGQNVTLSCEQNLNHDAMYWYRQDPGQGLRLIYYSQIVNDFQKGDIAEGYSVSREKKESFPLTVTSAQKNPTAFYLCASTYSGANTGELFFGEGSRLTVL.